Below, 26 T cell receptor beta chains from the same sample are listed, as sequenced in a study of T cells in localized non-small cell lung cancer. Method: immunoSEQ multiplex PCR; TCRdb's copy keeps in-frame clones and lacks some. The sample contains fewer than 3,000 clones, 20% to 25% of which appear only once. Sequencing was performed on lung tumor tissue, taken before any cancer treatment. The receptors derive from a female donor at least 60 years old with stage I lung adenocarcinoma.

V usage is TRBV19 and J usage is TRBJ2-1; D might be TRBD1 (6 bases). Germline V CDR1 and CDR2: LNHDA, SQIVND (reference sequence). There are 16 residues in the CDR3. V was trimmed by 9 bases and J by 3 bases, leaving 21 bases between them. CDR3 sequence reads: CASRPGQSRIYNEQFF. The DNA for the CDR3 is TGTGCCAGCCGCCCGGGACAATCAAGAATCTACAATGAGCAGTTCTTC.

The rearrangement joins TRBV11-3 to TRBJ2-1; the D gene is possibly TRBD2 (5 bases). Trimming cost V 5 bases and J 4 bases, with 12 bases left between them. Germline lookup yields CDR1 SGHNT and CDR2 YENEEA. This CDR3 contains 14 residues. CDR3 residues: CASSPRGRYNEQFF. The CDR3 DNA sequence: TGTGCCAGCAGCCCACGGGGAAGGTACAATGAGCAGTTCTTC.

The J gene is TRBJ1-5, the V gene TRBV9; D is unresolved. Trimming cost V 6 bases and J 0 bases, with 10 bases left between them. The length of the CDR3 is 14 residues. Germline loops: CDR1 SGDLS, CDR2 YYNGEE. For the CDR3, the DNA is TGTGCCAGCAACGGAGAATATAGCAATCAGCCCCAGCATTTT. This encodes CASNGEYSNQPQHF.

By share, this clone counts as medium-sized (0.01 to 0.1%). CDR3 DNA sequence: TGTGCCAGCAGCCCATCTAGGGGATCCTACGAGCAGTACTTC. The encoded protein is CASSPSRGSYEQYF. V and J are TRBV6-8 and TRBJ2-7; D possibly corresponds to TRBD1 (5 bases). CDR1 MNHGY and CDR2 SAAAGT come from the germline V gene. The CDR3 extends over 14 amino acids. Trimming left V 6 bases short and J 1 base short, with 13 bases between.

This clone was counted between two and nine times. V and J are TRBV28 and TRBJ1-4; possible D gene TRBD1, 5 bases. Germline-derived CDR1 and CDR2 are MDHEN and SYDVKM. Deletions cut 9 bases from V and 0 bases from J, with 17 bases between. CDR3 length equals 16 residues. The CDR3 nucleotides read TGTGCCAGACCTGACAGATTGGACACAACTAATGAAAAACTGTTTTTT. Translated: CARPDRLDTTNEKLFF.

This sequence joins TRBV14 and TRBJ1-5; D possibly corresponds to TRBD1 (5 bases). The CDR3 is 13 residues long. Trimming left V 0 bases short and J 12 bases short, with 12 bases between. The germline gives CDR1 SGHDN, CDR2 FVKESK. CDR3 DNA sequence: TGTGCCAGCAGCCAAGATCCAGGGCGGGTCCAGCATTTT. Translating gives CASSQDPGRVQHF.

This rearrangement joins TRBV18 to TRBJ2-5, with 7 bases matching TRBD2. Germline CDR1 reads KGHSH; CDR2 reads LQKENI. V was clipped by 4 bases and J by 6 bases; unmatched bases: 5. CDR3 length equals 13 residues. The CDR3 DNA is TGTGCCAGCTCACTCGGCGGGGGACAGACCCAGTACTTC. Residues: CASSLGGGQTQYF. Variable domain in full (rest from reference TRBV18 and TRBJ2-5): NAGVMQNPRHLVRRRGQEARLRCSPMKGHSHVYWYRQLPEEGLKFMVYLQKENIIDESGMPKERFSAEFPKEGPSILRIQQVVRGDSAAYFCASSLGGGQTQYFGPGTRLLVL.

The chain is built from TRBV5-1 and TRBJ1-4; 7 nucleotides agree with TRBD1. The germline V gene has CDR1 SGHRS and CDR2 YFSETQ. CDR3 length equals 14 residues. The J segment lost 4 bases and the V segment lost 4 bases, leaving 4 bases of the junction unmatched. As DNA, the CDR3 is TGCGCCAGCAGCGTGGGACAGTTTAATGAAAAACTGTTTTTT. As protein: CASSVGQFNEKLFF.

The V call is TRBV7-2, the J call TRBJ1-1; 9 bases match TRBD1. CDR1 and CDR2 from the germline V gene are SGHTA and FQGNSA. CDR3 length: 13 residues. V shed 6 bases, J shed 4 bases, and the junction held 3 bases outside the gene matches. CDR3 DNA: TGTGCCAGCAGACAGGGGGCAGGCACTGAAGCTTTCTTT. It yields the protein CASRQGAGTEAFF.

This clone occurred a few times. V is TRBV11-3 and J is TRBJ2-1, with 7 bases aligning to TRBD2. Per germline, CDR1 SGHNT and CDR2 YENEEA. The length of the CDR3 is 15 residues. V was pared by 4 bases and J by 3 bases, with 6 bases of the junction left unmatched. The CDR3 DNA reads TGTGCCAGCAGCTCCTCTAGCGGAAACTACAATGAGCAGTTCTTC. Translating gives CASSSSSGNYNEQFF.

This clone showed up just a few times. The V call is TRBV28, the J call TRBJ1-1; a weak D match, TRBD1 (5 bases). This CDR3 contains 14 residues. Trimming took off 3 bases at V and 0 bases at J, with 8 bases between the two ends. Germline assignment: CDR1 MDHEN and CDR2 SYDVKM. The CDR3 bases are TGTGCCAGCAGTTTGGGGGTCATGAACACTGAAGCTTTCTTT. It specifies CASSLGVMNTEAFF.

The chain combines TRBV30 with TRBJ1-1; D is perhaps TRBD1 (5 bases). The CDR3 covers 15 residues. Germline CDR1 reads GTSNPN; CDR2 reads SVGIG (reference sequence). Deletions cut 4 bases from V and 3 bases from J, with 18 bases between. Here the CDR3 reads CAWTRLGRVDTEAFF. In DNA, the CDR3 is TGTGCCTGGACACGACTGGGGCGCGTAGACACTGAAGCTTTCTTT. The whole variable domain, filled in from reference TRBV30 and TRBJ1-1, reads SQTIHQWPATLVQPVGSPLSLECTVEGTSNPNLYWYRQAAGRGLQLLFYSVGIGQISSEVPQNLSASRPQDRQFILSSKKLLLSDSGFYLCAWTRLGRVDTEAFFGQGTRLTVV.

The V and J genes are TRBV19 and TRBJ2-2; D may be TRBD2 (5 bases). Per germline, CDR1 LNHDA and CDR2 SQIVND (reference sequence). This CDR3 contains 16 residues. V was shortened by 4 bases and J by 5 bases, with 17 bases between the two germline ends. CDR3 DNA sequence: TGTGCCAGTAGTACTCGAAGGAGAGGGAATACCGGGGAGCTGTTTTTT. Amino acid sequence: CASSTRRRGNTGELFF.

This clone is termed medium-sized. CDR3 nucleotides: TGTGCCAGCAGCTTCGAGGGACAGCCTCAAGAGACCCAGTACTTC. It encodes CASSFEGQPQETQYF. This chain joins TRBV11-3 and TRBJ2-5; TRBD1 matches 7 bases. CDR1 is SGHNT, CDR2 YENEEA, per germline. The length of the CDR3 is 15 residues. J lost 2 bases, V lost 3 bases, and 6 bases had no gene match.

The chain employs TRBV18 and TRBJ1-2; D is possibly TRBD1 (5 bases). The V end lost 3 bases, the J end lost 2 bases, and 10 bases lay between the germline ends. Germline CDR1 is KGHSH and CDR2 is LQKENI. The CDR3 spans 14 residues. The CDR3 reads CASSPGGSNYGYTF. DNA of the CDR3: TGTGCCAGCTCACCGGGGGGGAGCAACTATGGCTACACCTTC. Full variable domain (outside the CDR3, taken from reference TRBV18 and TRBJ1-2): NAGVMQNPRHLVRRRGQEARLRCSPMKGHSHVYWYRQLPEEGLKFMVYLQKENIIDESGMPKERFSAEFPKEGPSILRIQQVVRGDSAAYFCASSPGGSNYGYTFGSGTRLTVV.

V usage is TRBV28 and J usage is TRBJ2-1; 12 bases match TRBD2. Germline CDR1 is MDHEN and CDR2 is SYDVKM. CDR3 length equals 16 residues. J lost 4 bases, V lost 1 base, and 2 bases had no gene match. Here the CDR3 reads CASSLSLAGGYNEQFF. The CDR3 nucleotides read TGTGCCAGCAGTTTATCTCTAGCGGGAGGGTACAATGAGCAGTTCTTC. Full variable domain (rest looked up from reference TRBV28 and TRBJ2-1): DVKVTQSSRYLVKRTGEKVFLECVQDMDHENMFWYRQDPGLGLRLIYFSYDVKMKEKGDIPEGYSVSREKKERFSLILESASTNQTSMYLCASSLSLAGGYNEQFFGPGTRLTVL.

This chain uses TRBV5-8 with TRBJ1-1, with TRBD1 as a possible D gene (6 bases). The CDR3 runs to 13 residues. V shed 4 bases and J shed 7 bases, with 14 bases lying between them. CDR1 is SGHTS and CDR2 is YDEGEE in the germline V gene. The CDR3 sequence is CASSQKRTVEAFF. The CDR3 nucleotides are TGTGCCAGCAGCCAGAAAAGGACAGTTGAAGCTTTCTTT.

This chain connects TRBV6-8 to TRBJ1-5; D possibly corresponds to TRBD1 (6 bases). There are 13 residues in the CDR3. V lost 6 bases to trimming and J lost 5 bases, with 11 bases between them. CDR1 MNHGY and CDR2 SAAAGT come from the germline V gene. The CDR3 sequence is CASSRDTDQPQHF. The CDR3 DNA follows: TGTGCCAGCAGCCGGGACACAGATCAGCCCCAGCATTTT.

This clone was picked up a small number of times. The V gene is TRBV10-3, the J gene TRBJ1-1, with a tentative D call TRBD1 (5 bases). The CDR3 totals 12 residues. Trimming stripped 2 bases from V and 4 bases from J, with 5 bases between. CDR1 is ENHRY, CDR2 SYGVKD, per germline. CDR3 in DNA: TGTGCCATCAGTGAGGGGGGCACTGAAGCTTTCTTT. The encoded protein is CAISEGGTEAFF.

The DNA of the CDR3 is TGTGCCAGTAGTATTAATAAGGGGCCGGCACCCCTCCACTTT. Encoded protein: CASSINKGPAPLHF. The chain joins TRBV19 to TRBJ1-6; D perhaps matches TRBD1 (5 bases). Germline V lookup: CDR1 LNHDA, CDR2 SQIVND (reference sequence). V lost 3 bases to trimming and J lost 11 bases, with 14 bases between them. CDR3 length: 14 residues.

The CDR3 is CASSLSRGFNYGYTF. CDR3 nucleotide sequence: TGTGCCAGCAGCTTGTCGCGGGGGTTTAACTATGGCTACACCTTC. V and J are TRBV11-3 and TRBJ1-2, with D maybe TRBD1 (5 bases). This CDR3 has 15 residues. Germline CDR1 reads SGHNT; CDR2 reads YENEEA. Trimming left V 3 bases short and J 1 base short, with 12 bases between.

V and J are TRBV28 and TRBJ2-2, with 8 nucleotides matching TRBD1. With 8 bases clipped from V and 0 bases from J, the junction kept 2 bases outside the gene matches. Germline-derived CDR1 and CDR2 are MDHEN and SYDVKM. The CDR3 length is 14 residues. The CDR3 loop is CASRRGPNTGELFF. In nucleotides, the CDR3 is TGTGCCAGCCGCAGGGGGCCGAACACCGGGGAGCTGTTTTTT.

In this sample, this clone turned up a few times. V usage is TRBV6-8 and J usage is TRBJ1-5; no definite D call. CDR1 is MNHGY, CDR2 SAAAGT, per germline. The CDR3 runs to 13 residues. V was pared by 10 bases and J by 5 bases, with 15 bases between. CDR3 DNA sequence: TGTGCCATCAAGGGCCGGGGTGATCAGCCCCAGCATTTT. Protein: CAIKGRGDQPQHF.

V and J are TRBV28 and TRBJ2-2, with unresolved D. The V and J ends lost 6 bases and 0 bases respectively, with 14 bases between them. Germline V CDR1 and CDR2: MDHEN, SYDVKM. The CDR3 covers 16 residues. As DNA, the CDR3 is TGTGCCAGCAGCTGGGCCAGGAGAGCGAACACCGGGGAGCTGTTTTTT. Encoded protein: CASSWARRANTGELFF.

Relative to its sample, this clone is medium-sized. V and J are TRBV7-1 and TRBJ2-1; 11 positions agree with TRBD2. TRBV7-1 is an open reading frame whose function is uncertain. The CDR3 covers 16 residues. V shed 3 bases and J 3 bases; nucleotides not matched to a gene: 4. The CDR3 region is CASSSGTSGLYNEQFF. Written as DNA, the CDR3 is TGTGCCAGCAGCTCCGGGACTAGCGGCCTCTACAATGAGCAGTTCTTC.

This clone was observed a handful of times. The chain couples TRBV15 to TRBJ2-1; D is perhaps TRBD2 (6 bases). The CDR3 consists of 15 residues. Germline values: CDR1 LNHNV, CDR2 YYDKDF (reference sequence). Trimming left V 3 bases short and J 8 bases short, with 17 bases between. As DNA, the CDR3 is TGTGCCACCAGCAGTACTAGTGGGGGGAGCGATGAGCAGTTCTTC. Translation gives CATSSTSGGSDEQFF.